The present T cell receptor beta chain was sequenced within a study of T cells in Graves' hyperthyroidism and ophthalmopathy. The V gene lost 0 bases and the J gene lost 8 bases, with 11 bases spanning the gap. Germline CDR1 is DFQATT and CDR2 is SNEGSKA (reference sequence). The CDR3 has 13 residues. Amplified TCR beta CDR3 regions derived from RNA transcripts. First-round RT-PCR targeting the TCR CDR3 was performed with the HTBI primer set. TCRdb re-derived calls from the multiplex PCR reads in MiXCR, one entry per CDR3 protein. The table has around 300,000 distinct CDR3 sequences, around 15% seen once.

The chain is built from TRBV20-1 and TRBJ2-4; D ambiguous. The specimen sequenced was blood. The receptor comes from a woman in her forties or fifties with Graves' hyperthyroidism that later progressed to Graves' ophthalmopathy. CDR3 in amino acids: CSARESTGDIQYF. DNA for the CDR3: TGCAGTGCTAGAGAGAGCACTGGGGACATTCAGTACTTC.